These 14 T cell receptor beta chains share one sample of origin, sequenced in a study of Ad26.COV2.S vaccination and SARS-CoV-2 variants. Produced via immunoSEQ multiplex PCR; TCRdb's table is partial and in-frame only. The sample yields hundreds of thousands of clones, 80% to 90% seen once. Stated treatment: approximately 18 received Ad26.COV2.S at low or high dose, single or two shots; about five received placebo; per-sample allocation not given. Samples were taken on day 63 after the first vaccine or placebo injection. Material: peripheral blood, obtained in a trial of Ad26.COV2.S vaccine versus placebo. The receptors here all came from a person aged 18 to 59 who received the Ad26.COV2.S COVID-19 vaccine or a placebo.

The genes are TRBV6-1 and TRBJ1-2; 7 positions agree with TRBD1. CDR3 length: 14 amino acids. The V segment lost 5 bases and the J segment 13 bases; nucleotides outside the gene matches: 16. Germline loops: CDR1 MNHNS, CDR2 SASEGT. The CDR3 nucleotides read TGTGCCAGCAGTAAAATTCCGGGACAGATGTCGGCCACCTTC. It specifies CASSKIPGQMSATF.

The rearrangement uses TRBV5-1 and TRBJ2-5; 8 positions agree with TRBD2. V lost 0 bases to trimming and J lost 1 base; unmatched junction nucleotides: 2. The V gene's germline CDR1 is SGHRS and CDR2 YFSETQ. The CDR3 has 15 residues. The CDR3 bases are TGCGCCAGCAGCTTGGCCGGGGGGGGCCAAGAGACCCAGTACTTC. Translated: CASSLAGGGQETQYF. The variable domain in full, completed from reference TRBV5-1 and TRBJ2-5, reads KAGVTQTPRYLIKTRGQQVTLSCSPISGHRSVSWYQQTPGQGLQFLFEYFSETQRNKGNFPGRFSGRQFSNSRSEMNVSTLELGDSALYLCASSLAGGGQETQYFGPGTRLLVL.

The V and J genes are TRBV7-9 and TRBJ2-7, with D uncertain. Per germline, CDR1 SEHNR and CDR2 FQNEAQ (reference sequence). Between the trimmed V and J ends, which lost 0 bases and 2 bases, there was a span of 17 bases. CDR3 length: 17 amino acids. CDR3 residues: CASSLALAWQLTYEQYF. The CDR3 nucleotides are TGTGCCAGCAGCTTAGCGCTCGCCTGGCAGCTTACCTACGAGCAGTACTTC. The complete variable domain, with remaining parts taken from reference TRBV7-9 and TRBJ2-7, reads DTGVSQNPRHKITKRGQNVTFRCDPISEHNRLYWYRQTLGQGPEFLTYFQNEAQLEKSRLLSDRFSAERPKGSFSTLEIQRTEQGDSAMYLCASSLALAWQLTYEQYFGPGTRLTVT.

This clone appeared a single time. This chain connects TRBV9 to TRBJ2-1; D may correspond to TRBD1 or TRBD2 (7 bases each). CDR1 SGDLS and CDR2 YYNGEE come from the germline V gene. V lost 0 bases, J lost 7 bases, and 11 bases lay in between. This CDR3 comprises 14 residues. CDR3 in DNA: TGTGCCAGCAGCGTAGGCGGGGGACAGAATGAGCAGTTCTTC. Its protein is CASSVGGGQNEQFF.

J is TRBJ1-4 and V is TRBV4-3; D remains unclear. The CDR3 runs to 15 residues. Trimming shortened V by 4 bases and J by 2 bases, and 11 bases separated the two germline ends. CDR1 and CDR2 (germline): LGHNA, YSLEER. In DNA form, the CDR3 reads TGCGCCAGCAGCCTGAGGGTGGCGACTAATGAAAAACTGTTTTTT. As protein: CASSLRVATNEKLFF.

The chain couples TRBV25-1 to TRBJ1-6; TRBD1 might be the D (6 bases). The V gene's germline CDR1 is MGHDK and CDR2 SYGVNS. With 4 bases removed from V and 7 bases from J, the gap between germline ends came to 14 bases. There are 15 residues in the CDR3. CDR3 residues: CASSGKTGQNSPLHF. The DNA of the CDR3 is TGTGCCAGCAGTGGAAAGACGGGACAAAATTCACCCCTCCACTTT.

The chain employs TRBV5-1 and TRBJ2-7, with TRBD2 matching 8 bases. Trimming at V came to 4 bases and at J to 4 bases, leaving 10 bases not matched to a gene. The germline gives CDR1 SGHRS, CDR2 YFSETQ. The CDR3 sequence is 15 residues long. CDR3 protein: CASSAQPSGQYEQYF. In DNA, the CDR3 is TGCGCCAGCAGCGCACAGCCTAGCGGGCAGTACGAGCAGTACTTC.

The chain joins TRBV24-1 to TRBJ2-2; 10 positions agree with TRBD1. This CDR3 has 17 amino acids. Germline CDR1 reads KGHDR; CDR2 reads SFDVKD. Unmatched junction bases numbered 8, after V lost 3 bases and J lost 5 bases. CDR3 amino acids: CATSDPADRGLTGELFF. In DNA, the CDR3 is TGTGCCACCAGTGATCCCGCCGACAGGGGGCTTACCGGGGAGCTGTTTTTT.

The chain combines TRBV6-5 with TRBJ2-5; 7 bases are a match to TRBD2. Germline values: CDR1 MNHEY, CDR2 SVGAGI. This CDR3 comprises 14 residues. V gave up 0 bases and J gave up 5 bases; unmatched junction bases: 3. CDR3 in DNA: TGTGCCAGCAGTTACTCCGGCGGGGGTGAGACCCAGTACTTC. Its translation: CASSYSGGGETQYF.

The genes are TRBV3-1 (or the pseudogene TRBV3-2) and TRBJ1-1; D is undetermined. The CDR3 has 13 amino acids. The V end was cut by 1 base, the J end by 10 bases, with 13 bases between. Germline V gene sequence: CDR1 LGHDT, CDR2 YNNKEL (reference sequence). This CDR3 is CASSQGQSDGAFF. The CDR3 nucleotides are TGTGCCAGCAGCCAAGGACAAAGTGATGGAGCTTTCTTT.

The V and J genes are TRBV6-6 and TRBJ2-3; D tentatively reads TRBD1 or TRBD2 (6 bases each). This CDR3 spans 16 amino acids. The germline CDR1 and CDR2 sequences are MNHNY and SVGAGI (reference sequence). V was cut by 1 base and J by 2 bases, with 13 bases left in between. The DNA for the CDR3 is TGTGCCAGCAGTTACTTGTGGTGGGGGGCCACAGATACGCAGTATTTT. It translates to CASSYLWWGATDTQYF.

This CDR3 reads CAWNLLQGRETQYF. The CDR3 bases are TGTGCCTGGAACCTACTTCAGGGGAGGGAGACCCAGTACTTC. This chain links TRBV30 with TRBJ2-5; the D call may be TRBD1 or TRBD2 (6 bases each). The V gene lost 4 bases and the J gene lost 5 bases, with 17 bases spanning the gap. The CDR3 consists of 14 residues. In germline, CDR1 is GTSNPN, CDR2 SVGIG (reference sequence).

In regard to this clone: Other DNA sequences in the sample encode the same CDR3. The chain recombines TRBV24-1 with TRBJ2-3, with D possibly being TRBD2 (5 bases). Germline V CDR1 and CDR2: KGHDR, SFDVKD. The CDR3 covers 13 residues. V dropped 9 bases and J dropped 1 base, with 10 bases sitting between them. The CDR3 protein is CATSDGGTDTQYF. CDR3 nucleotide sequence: TGTGCCACCTCGGACGGGGGCACAGATACGCAGTATTTT.

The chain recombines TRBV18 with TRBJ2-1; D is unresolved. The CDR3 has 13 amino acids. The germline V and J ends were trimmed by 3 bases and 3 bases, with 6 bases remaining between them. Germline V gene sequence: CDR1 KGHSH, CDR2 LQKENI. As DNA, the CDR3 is TGTGCCAGCTCACCTAACAGCTACAATGAGCAGTTCTTC. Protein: CASSPNSYNEQFF.